Detailed here is one TCR beta chain. The data belong to a study of blood T cell repertoires in COVID-19. Study overall: The cDNA or gDNA used as material had been derived from T cells, B-cell-depleted T cells, or PBMCs.

In the study's own analysis: Amplification with reference gene primers provided the estimates of nucleated cell counts. The protocol was immunoSEQ multiplex PCR, while the TCRdb copy is restricted to in-frame clones and leaves out a portion. That table furnishes V, J and clone size, whereas the DNA furnished D and trimming. The sample holds about 310,000 clones, roughly 85% seen once. From germline, CDR1 is LNHDA and CDR2 SQIVND (reference sequence). The trim removed 7 bases at V and 5 bases at J, leaving 11 bases unmatched. CDR3 length equals 15 residues. This TCR was sampled from a man aged 25-45 years who had recovered from COVID-19. This rearrangement joins TRBV19 to TRBJ2-5; 9 positions agree with TRBD1. Sequencing was carried out using PBMCs or T cells enriched from blood (not recorded which). This CDR3 is CASNKRTGGKETQYF. Written as DNA, the CDR3 is TGTGCCAGTAACAAGAGAACAGGGGGCAAGGAGACCCAGTACTTC.